This T cell receptor (beta chain) was retrieved from a study of blood T cell repertoires in COVID-19. From germline, CDR1 is KGHDR and CDR2 SFDVKD. The CDR3 length is 15 residues. V lost 4 bases and J lost 6; bases outside the gene matches: 6. Libraries were prepared by immunoSEQ multiplex PCR; TCRdb keeps only in-frame clonotypes and omits some of them. This sample yields about 270,000 clones, of which approximately 88% are seen a single time; over 1% belongs to the top ten. The sequenced sample consisted of PBMCs or T cells enriched from blood (not recorded which). The chain employs TRBV24-1 and TRBJ2-2; 8 bases match TRBD1. The clonotype comes from a middle-aged woman with acute COVID-19. CDR3 in DNA: TGTGCCACCAGTGACTCGACAGGGGTGCCCGGGGAGCTGTTTTTT. Amino acids: CATSDSTGVPGELFF.